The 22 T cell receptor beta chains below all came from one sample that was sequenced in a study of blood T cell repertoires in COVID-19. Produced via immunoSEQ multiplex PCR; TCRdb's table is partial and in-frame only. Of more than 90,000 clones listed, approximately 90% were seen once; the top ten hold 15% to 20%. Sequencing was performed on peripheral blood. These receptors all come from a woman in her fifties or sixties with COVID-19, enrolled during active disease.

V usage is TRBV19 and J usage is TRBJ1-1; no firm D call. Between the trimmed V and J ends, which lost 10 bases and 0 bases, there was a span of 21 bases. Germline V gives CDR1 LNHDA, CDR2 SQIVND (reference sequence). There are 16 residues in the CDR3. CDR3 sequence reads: CAIIQLQRDLNTEAFF. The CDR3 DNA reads TGTGCCATCATTCAGCTCCAGCGGGATCTGAACACTGAAGCTTTCTTT.

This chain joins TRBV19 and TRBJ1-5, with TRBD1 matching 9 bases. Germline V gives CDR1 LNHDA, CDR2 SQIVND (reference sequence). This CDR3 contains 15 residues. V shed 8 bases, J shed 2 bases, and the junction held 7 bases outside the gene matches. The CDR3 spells CASGGQGGRNQPQHF. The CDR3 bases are TGTGCCAGTGGGGGACAGGGAGGTCGCAATCAGCCCCAGCATTTT.

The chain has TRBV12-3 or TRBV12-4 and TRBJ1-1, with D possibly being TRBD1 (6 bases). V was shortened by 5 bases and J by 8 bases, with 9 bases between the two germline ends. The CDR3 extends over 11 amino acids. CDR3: CASSPDREAFF. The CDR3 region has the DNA TGTGCCAGCAGTCCCGACAGGGAAGCTTTCTTT.

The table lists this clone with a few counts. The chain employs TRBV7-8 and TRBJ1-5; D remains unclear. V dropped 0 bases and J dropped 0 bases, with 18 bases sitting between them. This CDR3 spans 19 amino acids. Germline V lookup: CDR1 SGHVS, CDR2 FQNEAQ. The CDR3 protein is CASSLARVVWEYSNQPQHF. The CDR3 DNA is TGTGCCAGCAGCTTAGCGCGAGTGGTGTGGGAGTATAGCAATCAGCCCCAGCATTTT.

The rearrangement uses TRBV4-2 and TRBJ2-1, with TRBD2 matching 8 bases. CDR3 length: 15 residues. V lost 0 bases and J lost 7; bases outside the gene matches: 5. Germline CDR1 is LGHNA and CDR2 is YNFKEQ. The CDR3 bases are TGTGCCAGCAGCCAAGAGTCTGCTAGCGGGAATGAGCAGTTCTTC. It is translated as CASSQESASGNEQFF.

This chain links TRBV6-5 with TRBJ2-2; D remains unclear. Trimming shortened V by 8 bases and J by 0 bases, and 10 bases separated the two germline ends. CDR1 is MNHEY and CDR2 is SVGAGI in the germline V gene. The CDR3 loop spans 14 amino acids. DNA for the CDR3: TGTGCCAGCCTGGCAGGTACGAACACCGGGGAGCTGTTTTTT. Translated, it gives CASLAGTNTGELFF.

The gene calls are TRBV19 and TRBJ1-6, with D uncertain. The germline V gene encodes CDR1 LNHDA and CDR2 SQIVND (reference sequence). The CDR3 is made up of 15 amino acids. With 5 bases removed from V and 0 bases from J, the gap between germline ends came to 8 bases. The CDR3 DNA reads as TGTGCCAGTAGTCGGTCCTTCTCCTATAATTCACCCCTCCACTTT. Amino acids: CASSRSFSYNSPLHF.

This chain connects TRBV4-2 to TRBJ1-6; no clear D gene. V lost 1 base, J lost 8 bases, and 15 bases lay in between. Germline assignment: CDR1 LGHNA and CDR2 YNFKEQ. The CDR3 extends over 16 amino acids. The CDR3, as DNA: TGTGCCAGCAGCCAAGCCACACCCAAGGCGGATTCACCCCTCCACTTT. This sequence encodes CASSQATPKADSPLHF.

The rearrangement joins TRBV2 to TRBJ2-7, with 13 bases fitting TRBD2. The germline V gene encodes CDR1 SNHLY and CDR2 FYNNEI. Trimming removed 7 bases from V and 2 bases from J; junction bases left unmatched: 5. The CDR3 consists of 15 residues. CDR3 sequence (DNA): TGTGCCAGCATCCAACTAGCGGGGGGGCCCTACGAGCAGTACTTC. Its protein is CASIQLAGGPYEQYF.

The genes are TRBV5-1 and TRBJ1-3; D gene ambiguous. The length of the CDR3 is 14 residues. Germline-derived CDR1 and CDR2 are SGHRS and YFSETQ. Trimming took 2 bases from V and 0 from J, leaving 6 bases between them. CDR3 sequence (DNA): TGCGCCAGCAGCTTATCCAGCTCTGGAAACACCATATATTTT. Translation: CASSLSSSGNTIYF.

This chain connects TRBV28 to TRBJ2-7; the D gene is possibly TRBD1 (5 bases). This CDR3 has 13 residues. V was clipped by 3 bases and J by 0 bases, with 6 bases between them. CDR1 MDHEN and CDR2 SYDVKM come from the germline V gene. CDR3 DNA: TGTGCCAGCAGTTTGGGGCACTCCTACGAGCAGTACTTC. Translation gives CASSLGHSYEQYF.

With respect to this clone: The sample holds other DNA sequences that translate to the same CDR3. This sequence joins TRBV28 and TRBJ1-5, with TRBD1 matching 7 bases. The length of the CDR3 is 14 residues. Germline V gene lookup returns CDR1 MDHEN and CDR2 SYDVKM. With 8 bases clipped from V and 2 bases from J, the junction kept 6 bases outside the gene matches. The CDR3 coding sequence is TGTGCCAGCTCCCGAGGGGGCGGCAATCAGCCCCAGCATTTT. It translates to CASSRGGGNQPQHF.

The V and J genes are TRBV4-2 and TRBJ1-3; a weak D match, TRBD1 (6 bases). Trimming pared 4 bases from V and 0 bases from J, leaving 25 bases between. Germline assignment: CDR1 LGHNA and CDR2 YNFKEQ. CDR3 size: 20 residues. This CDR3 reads CASSRQASGATTLSGNTIYF. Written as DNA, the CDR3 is TGTGCCAGCAGCCGCCAAGCGTCAGGGGCCACAACCCTCTCTGGAAACACCATATATTTT.

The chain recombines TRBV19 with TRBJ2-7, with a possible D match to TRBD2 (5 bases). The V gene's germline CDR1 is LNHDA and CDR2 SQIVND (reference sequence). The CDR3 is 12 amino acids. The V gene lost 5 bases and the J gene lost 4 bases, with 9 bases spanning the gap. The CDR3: CASSASGYEQYF. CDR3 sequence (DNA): TGTGCCAGTAGTGCCTCGGGGTACGAGCAGTACTTC. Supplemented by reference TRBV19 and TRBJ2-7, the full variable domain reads DGGITQSPKYLFRKEGQNVTLSCEQNLNHDAMYWYRQDPGQGLRLIYYSQIVNDFQKGDIAEGYSVSREKKESFPLTVTSAQKNPTAFYLCASSASGYEQYFGPGTRLTVT.

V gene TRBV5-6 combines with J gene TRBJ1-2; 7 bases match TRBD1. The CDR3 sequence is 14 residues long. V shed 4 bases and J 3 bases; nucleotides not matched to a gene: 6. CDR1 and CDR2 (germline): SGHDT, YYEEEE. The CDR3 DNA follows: TGTGCCAGCAGCCCCGACAGGGTCTACTATGGCTACACCTTC. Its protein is CASSPDRVYYGYTF.

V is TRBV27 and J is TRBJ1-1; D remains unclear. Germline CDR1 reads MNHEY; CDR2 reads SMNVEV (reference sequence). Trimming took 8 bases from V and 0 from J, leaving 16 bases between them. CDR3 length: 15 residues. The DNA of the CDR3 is TGTGCCAGCTGTCCGATACCTAGGCTGAACACTGAAGCTTTCTTT. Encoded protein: CASCPIPRLNTEAFF.

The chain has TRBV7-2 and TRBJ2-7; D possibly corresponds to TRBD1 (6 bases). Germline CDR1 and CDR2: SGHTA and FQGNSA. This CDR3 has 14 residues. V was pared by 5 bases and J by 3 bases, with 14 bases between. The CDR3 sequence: CASSVRDNFYEQYF. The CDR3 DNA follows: TGTGCCAGCAGCGTCCGGGACAATTTCTACGAGCAGTACTTC.

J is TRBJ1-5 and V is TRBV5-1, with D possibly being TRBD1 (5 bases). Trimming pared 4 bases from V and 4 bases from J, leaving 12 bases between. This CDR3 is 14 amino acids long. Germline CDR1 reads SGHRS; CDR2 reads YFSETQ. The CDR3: CASSPQGRNQPQHF. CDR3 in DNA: TGCGCCAGCAGCCCCCAGGGTCGGAATCAGCCCCAGCATTTT.

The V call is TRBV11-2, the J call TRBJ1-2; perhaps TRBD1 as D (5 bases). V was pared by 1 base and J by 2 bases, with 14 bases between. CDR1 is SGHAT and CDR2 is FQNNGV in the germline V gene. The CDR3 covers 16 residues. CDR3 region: CASSLVAGRENYGYTF. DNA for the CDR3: TGTGCCAGCAGCTTAGTAGCGGGGCGGGAGAACTATGGCTACACCTTC.

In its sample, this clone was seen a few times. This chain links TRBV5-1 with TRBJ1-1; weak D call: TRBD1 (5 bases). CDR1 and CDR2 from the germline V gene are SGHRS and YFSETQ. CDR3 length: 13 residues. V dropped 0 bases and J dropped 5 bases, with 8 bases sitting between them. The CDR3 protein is CASSLGDWTEAFF. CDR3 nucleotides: TGCGCCAGCAGCTTGGGGGACTGGACTGAAGCTTTCTTT.

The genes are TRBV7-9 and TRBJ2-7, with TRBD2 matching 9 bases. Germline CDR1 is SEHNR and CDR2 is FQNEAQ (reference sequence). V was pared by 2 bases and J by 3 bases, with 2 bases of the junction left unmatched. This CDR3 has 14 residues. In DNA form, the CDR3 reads TGTGCCAGCAGCTTAAGCGGGGGGAACTACGAGCAGTACTTC. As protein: CASSLSGGNYEQYF.

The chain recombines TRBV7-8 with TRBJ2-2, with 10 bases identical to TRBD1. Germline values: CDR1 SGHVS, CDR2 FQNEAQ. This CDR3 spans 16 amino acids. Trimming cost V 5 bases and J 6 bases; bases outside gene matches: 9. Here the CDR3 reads CASSRWDRGIPGELFF. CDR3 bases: TGTGCCAGCAGCCGATGGGACAGGGGCATTCCCGGGGAGCTGTTTTTT.